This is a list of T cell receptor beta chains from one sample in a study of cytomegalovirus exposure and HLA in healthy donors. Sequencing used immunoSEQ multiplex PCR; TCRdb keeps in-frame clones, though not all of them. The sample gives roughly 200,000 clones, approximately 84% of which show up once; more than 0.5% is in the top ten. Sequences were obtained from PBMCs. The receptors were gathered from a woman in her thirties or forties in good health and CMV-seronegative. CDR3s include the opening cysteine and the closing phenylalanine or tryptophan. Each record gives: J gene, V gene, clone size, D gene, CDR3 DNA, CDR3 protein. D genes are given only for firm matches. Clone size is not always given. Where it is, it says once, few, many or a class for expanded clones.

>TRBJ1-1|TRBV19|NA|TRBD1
TGTGCCAGTAGACAAGGACAGGGGAACACTGAAGCTTTCTTT
CASRQGQGNTEAFF
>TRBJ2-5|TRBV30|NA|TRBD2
TGTGCCTGGGCCCCGCCCCGGGGGGAGGCCCAGTACTTC
CAWAPPRGEAQYF
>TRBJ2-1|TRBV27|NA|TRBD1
TGTGCCAGCAGTTTATTTCTTACAGGGGTGGGGAATGAGCAGTTCTTC
CASSLFLTGVGNEQFF
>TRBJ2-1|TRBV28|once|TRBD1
TGTGCCGGGGCCTCTGGTGGGACAGGGGTTTACAATGAGCAGTTCTTC
CAGASGGTGVYNEQFF
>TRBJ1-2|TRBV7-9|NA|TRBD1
TGTGCCAGCAGCGTGACAGGGTCCGTCACCTTC
CASSVTGSVTF
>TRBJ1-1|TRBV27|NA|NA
TGTGCCAGCAGTTTCGGTGCGGAAGCTTTCTTT
CASSFGAEAFF
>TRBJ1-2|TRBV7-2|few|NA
TGTGCCAGCAGATCGGTTTACGGCTACACCTTC
CASRSVYGYTF
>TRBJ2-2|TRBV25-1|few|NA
TGTGCCAGCAGTAGCTCATGGGGGCTAGACGGGGAGCTGTTTTTT
CASSSSWGLDGELFF
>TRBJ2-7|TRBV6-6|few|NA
TGTGCCAGCAAACTGACAGGAGACTACGAGCAGTACTTC
CASKLTGDYEQYF
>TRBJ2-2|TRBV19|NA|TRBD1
TGTGCCAGTAGTATTGCCTCTTTCGGGACAGGGGATAACACCGGGGAGCTGTTTTTT
CASSIASFGTGDNTGELFF
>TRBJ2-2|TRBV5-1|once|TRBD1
TGCGCCAGCAGCTTGGCAGGGACAGTCACCACCGGGGAGCTGTTTTTT
CASSLAGTVTTGELFF
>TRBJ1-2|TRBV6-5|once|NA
TGTGCCAGCAGGAAGGGGGGGGTTGGCTACACCTTC
CASRKGGVGYTF
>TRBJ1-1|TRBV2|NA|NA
TGTGCCAGCAAGGGGAATATGGGGGGCACTGAAGCTTTCTTT
CASKGNMGGTEAFF
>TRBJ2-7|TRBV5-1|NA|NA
TGCGCCAGCAGCTTGGAGACGGAGGGGGAGCAGTACTTC
CASSLETEGEQYF